The rows below give T cell receptor beta chains drawn from one sample of a study of technical replicates of blood from several donors. The repertoire was sequenced with immunoSEQ multiplex PCR; TCRdb's copy has only in-frame clones and lacks some. The table records 70,000 or so clones, roughly 89% of them present only once. Source material: T cells isolated from PBMCs. Receptor source: a human donor in good health. Some clones in this sample may be carry-over from other donors' samples. Both conserved end residues are trimmed from each CDR3. The order of the fields is V gene, clone size, J gene, CDR3 protein. Some rows have no size entry. The others give once, few or many, or a class for an expanded clone.

TRBV28,.,TRBJ1-3,ASTHGQSGNTIY
TRBV7-9,.,TRBJ2-7,ASSSTGVTYEQY
TRBV15,.,TRBJ2-5,ATSSLLGGDRTQY
TRBV7-6,.,TRBJ2-6,ASSHGDRESGANVLT
TRBV5-1,.,TRBJ2-3,ASSSSGGALDTQY
TRBV2,once,TRBJ2-5,ASSLSREGVFQETQY
TRBV7-6,.,TRBJ2-5,ASSSDPDRAGTQY
TRBV7-9,.,TRBJ1-2,ASSLSGRSANYGYT
TRBV4-1,.,TRBJ2-7,ASSSGLADEQY
TRBV6-5,.,TRBJ1-4,ASSDRQGHEKLF
TRBV5-6,once,TRBJ2-7,ASSFFAGADEQY
TRBV2,.,TRBJ1-6,AGEGGPSGSYNSPLH
TRBV4-1,.,TRBJ1-5,ASSPTGARNQPQH
TRBV5-4,.,TRBJ1-4,ASSFTRDMTNEKLF
TRBV7-9,.,TRBJ2-3,ASPRGDTQY
TRBV30,few,TRBJ1-5,AWSVKGGNQPQH
TRBV13,.,TRBJ1-5,ASSLTTGQGRNQPQH
TRBV11-2,.,TRBJ1-6,ASSLGILRLGNSPLH
TRBV28,.,TRBJ1-1,ASRAGSWDTEAF
TRBV10-1,.,TRBJ1-1,ASSPVQGNTEAF
TRBV7-9,.,TRBJ2-7,ASVGGSEEQY
TRBV5-1,.,TRBJ2-2,ASSLELVPTGELF
TRBV14,.,TRBJ2-2,ASSQAPGMGTGELF